This T cell receptor beta chain was identified in a study of PD-1 blockade in classical Hodgkin lymphoma. The time point was: cycle 4 day 1 (C4D1), after 6 weeks of nivolumab. Every one of the patients relapsed after autologous stem cell transplantation (brentuximab vedotin exposure was variable). Here immunoSEQ multiplex PCR was the method, and the copy in TCRdb shows in-frame clones only, minus some. The table has nearly 20,000 clones, around 80% seen once. Germline assignment: CDR1 GTSNPN and CDR2 SVGIG (reference sequence). J was trimmed by 5 bases and V by 5 bases; bases with no gene match: 8. This CDR3 has 14 amino acids. About this clone: The antigen is undetermined.

Findings of the study overall: Some patients began nivolumab under 1 year after ASCT. These patients were excluded from later analyses. Patients who responded completely had about the same baseline diversity as newly diagnosed patients.

Sequencing was performed on peripheral blood mononuclear cells (PBMCs), taken before the fourth cycle of nivolumab. This clonotype was obtained from a human donor with classical Hodgkin lymphoma. This rearrangement joins TRBV30 to TRBJ2-2, with TRBD2 identical over 7 bases. The CDR3 region has the DNA TGTGCCTGGGGAGCGGGGTGGGAGACCGGGGAGCTGTTTTTT. This gives the protein CAWGAGWETGELFF.